The source of this T cell receptor (beta chain) is a study of OX40 agonist ivuxolimab in advanced cancers. Overall study context: Partial responses were seen in three patients, one with hepatocellular carcinoma and two with cutaneous melanoma.

The data were produced by immunoSEQ multiplex PCR, yet TCRdb's version contains in-frame clones alone and is incomplete. The table has tens of thousands of clones, around 80% seen once. This CDR3 contains 11 residues. Germline-derived CDR1 and CDR2 are SGHTS and YDEGEE. Trimming pared 5 bases from V and 4 bases from J, leaving 4 bases between. Only one count was recorded for this clone. Sequenced material: CD4+ or CD8+ T cells sorted from blood, taken in a trial of the OX40 agonist ivuxolimab. This rearrangement joins TRBV5-8 to TRBJ2-1; no clear D. The TCR comes from an adult with an advanced solid tumor such as melanoma, head and neck, liver or kidney cancer. For the CDR3, the DNA is TGTGCCAGCAGTCTATACAATGAGCAGTTCTTC. It codes for CASSLYNEQFF.